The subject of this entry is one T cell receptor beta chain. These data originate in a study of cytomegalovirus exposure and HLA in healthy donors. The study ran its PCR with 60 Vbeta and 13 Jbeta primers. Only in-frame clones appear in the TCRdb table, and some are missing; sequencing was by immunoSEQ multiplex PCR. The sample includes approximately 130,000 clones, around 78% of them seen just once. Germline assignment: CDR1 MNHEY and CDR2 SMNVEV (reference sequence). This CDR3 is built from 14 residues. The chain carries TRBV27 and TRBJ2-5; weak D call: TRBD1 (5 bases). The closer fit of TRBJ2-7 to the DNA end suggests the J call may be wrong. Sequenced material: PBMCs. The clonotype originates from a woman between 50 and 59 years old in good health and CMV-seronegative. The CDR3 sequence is CARGPCPSGSEQYF. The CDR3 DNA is TGTGCCAGGGGGCCGTGCCCTTCAGGATCCGAGCAGTACTTC.